This T cell receptor (beta chain) was identified in a study of T cells after yellow fever vaccination. Study observations and caveats: Repertoires sorted by FACS could include abundant clonotypes that are contaminants from the bulk population. A minor fraction of clonotypes spanned both CD4 and CD8 compartments. The booster response re-showed most primary clones: around 96% CD4, more than 70% CD8.

Only a few counts were recorded for this clonotype. Antigen specificity is unknown. The CDR3 extends over 14 amino acids. V was trimmed by 7 bases and J by 5 bases, leaving 15 bases between them. Germline-derived CDR1 and CDR2 are LNHDA and SQIVND (reference sequence). A universal primer site and UMIs were added as TCR cDNA was made by 5'RACE template switching. TCRdb analysed the 5' RACE reads with MiXCR anew, one entry per CDR3 protein. The table shows 610,000 or so distinct CDR3 sequences, with 10% to 15% occurring only once. The rearrangement uses TRBV19 and TRBJ1-5; maybe TRBD1 (5 bases). This receptor was taken from a man aged 25-40 years who received the YFV17D yellow fever vaccine. This material consisted of PBMCs, taken on the day of the yellow fever booster vaccination. This chain's CDR3 is CASTSGQDDQPQHF. DNA for the CDR3: TGTGCCAGTACCTCAGGACAAGATGATCAGCCCCAGCATTTT.